This T cell receptor beta chain originates from a study of OX40 agonist ivuxolimab in advanced cancers. Across the study: Patients were given ivuxolimab, an antibody that agonizes OX40 (CD134). In three patients, partial responses were observed, one with hepatocellular carcinoma and two with cutaneous melanoma. Checkpoint inhibitors had been given previously to approximately 40% of patients.

CDR1 and CDR2 from the germline V gene are SNHLY and FYNNEI. V dropped 5 bases and J dropped 3 bases, with 10 bases sitting between them. The CDR3 is 13 amino acids. A note on this clone: What it binds is unknown.

Produced via immunoSEQ multiplex PCR; TCRdb's table is partial and in-frame only. The sample shows tens of thousands of clones, about 90% of them seen only once. Study outcomes and limitations: Clones of CD4+ and CD8+ blood T cells grew by week 6 at doses of 0.1 to 3.0 mg/kg.

The sequencing used CD4+ or CD8+ T cells sorted from blood, collected in a trial of the OX40 agonist ivuxolimab. This chain links TRBV2 with TRBJ2-5; D remains unclear. The source is an adult with an advanced solid tumor such as melanoma, head and neck, liver or kidney cancer. CDR3 DNA: TGTGCCAGCAGTTGGGCGGTAAAAGAGACCCAGTACTTC. It specifies CASSWAVKETQYF.